These 22 T cell receptor beta chains share one sample of origin, sequenced in a study of T cell changes during pregnancy in multiple sclerosis. Sequencing used immunoSEQ multiplex PCR; TCRdb keeps in-frame clones, though not all of them. The sample lists around 63,000 clones, almost 95% occurring once. Sequenced here: CD8+ T cells from peripheral blood mononuclear cells, sampled in the third trimester of pregnancy. Receptors were obtained from a female donor in good health, enrolled as a control in a pregnancy study.

This clone occurred a few times. This rearrangement joins TRBV1 to TRBJ1-2; the DNA was not compared with TRBD1, the D call given in the table. TRBV1 is classified as a pseudogene. CDR3 length equals 14 residues. The CDR3 DNA reads TGCACCAGCAGCCAAGATCCAGCTAACTATGGCTACACCTTC. Translated, it gives CTSSQDPANYGYTF.

The rearrangement joins TRBV21-1 to TRBJ1-1; the listed D gene, TRBD1, was not tested against the DNA. TRBV21-1 is given as a pseudogene. The CDR3 sequence is 14 residues long. CDR3 sequence (DNA): TGTGCCAGCAGGTGCTCTTACAGGGAAACTGAAGCTTTCTTT. As protein: CASRCSYRETEAFF.

The rearrangement joins TRBV7-9 to TRBJ1-4; TRBD1 agrees at 7 bases. Germline CDR1 reads SEHNR; CDR2 reads FQNEAQ (reference sequence). V gave up 1 base and J gave up 4 bases; unmatched junction bases: 9. CDR3 length equals 17 residues. CDR3 region: CASSLVHGTEDNEKLFF. CDR3 nucleotides: TGTGCCAGCAGCTTAGTCCATGGGACAGAAGATAATGAAAAACTGTTTTTT.

V gene TRBV4-3 combines with J gene TRBJ1-1; D unclear. Looked up from germline, CDR1 is LGHNA and CDR2 is YSLEER. V shed 3 bases and J shed 8 bases, with 13 bases lying between them. This CDR3 has 13 residues. The DNA for the CDR3 is TGCGCCAGCAGCCAGGCGACTGTCGGCGAAGCTTTCTTT. Translation: CASSQATVGEAFF.

The chain combines TRBV27 with TRBJ1-2; maybe TRBD1 (5 bases). The CDR3 contains 12 residues. Germline V gene data show CDR1 as MNHEY and CDR2 as SMNVEV (reference sequence). V was trimmed by 10 bases and J by 13 bases, leaving 22 bases between them. The CDR3 reads CATKQAGGVSTF. CDR3 nucleotides: TGTGCCACCAAACAAGCGGGAGGGGTTAGCACCTTC.

The rearrangement joins TRBV27 to TRBJ1-3; D ambiguous. V dropped 8 bases and J dropped 4 bases, with 18 bases sitting between them. The germline V gene has CDR1 MNHEY and CDR2 SMNVEV (reference sequence). This CDR3 region has 15 residues. CDR3 nucleotides: TGTGCCAGCGCAGACACCGGAGGGTACGGAAACACCATATATTTT. This codes for CASADTGGYGNTIYF.

The rearrangement joins TRBV19 to TRBJ2-1; 12 bases match TRBD2. The V and J ends lost 7 bases and 4 bases, in that order; junction bases with no gene match: 2. The germline gives CDR1 LNHDA, CDR2 SQIVND (reference sequence). This CDR3 contains 14 residues. CDR3 DNA: TGTGCCAGTATAGGGACTAGCGGGTACAATGAGCAGTTCTTC. This sequence encodes CASIGTSGYNEQFF.

V and J are TRBV7-2 and TRBJ2-7; no definite D call. Germline CDR1 SGHTA, CDR2 FQGNSA. Trimming cost V 0 bases and J 2 bases, with 5 bases left between them. The CDR3 spans 13 residues. DNA of the CDR3: TGTGCCAGCAGCTTAGCACCGGCCTACGAGCAGTACTTC. It is translated as CASSLAPAYEQYF.

The CDR3 DNA reads TGCAGTGCAAAATTTTCGAGAGCCCAGTACTTC. This translates into CSAKFSRAQYF. This chain connects TRBV20-1 to TRBJ2-5; no definite D call. The V gene's germline CDR1 is DFQATT and CDR2 SNEGSKA (reference sequence). This CDR3 contains 11 residues. The ends were cut back, 6 bases at V and 9 bases at J, with 14 bases in the middle.

CDR3 loop: CASSQDPGTNYGYTF. The DNA of the CDR3 is TGCGCCAGCAGCCAAGATCCAGGAACTAACTATGGCTACACCTTC. The chain links TRBV4-3 to TRBJ1-2; D gene ambiguous. Trimming stripped 0 bases from V and 0 bases from J, with 8 bases between. Per germline, CDR1 LGHNA and CDR2 YSLEER. The CDR3 is 15 amino acids.

In this sample, this clone turned up a few times. This chain connects TRBV30 to TRBJ1-5; the D gene is possibly TRBD1 (6 bases). Germline V gene sequence: CDR1 GTSNPN, CDR2 SVGIG (reference sequence). The CDR3 is made up of 16 amino acids. Between the trimmed V and J ends, which lost 2 bases and 2 bases, there was a span of 16 bases. The CDR3 loop is CAWSQGGGSGNQPQHF. CDR3 coding DNA: TGTGCCTGGAGTCAAGGGGGAGGGAGCGGCAATCAGCCCCAGCATTTT.

This rearrangement joins TRBV13 to TRBJ2-5; 7 nucleotides line up with TRBD1. Germline loops: CDR1 PRHDT, CDR2 FYEKMQ (reference sequence). This CDR3 is built from 14 residues. With 2 bases clipped from V and 5 bases from J, the junction kept 5 bases outside the gene matches. The DNA of the CDR3 is TGTGCCAGCAGCTTAAGAGGGGGCTTGGAGACCCAGTACTTC. It codes for CASSLRGGLETQYF.

The gene calls are TRBV19 and TRBJ2-3; 7 positions match TRBD1. Germline CDR1 reads LNHDA; CDR2 reads SQIVND (reference sequence). CDR3 size: 14 residues. After removal of 7 bases from V and 4 bases from J, the junction contained 8 bases not matched to a gene. Here the CDR3 DNA reads TGTGCCAGTAATAACAGGGGAGCCTCAGATACGCAGTATTTT. Translated, it gives CASNNRGASDTQYF.

CDR3 nucleotide sequence: TGTGCCAGCCATCCGACAGGCGGCTATAGCAATCAGCCCCAGCATTTT. Encoded protein: CASHPTGGYSNQPQHF. The chain employs TRBV19 and TRBJ1-5; TRBD1 might be the D (6 bases). V shed 9 bases and J shed 0 bases, with 18 bases lying between them. CDR1 is LNHDA, CDR2 SQIVND, per germline (reference sequence). This CDR3 comprises 16 residues.

The chain links TRBV11-2 to TRBJ2-7; weak D call: TRBD1 (6 bases). Trimming removed 5 bases from V and 0 bases from J, with 14 bases in between. CDR3 length: 15 amino acids. Looked up from germline, CDR1 is SGHAT and CDR2 is FQNNGV. CDR3: CASSATGKNSYEQYF. Written as DNA, the CDR3 is TGTGCCAGCAGCGCCACAGGGAAGAACTCCTACGAGCAGTACTTC.

This clone was detected only once. The chain recombines TRBV6-6 with TRBJ2-7, with TRBD1 matching over 8 bases. V lost 7 bases to trimming and J lost 2 bases; unmatched junction nucleotides: 13. The CDR3 is made up of 16 amino acids. Germline CDR1 is MNHNY and CDR2 is SVGAGI (reference sequence). CDR3 bases: TGTGCCAGCATTGCAACGGCGGGACAGGTTGCCTACGAGCAGTACTTC. It specifies CASIATAGQVAYEQYF.

The V call is TRBV19, the J call TRBJ1-5; the match to TRBD1 covers 7 bases. Losses at the gene ends were 7 bases for V and 10 bases for J; bases not matched to a gene: 13. The CDR3 is 14 amino acids. CDR1 and CDR2 from the germline V gene are LNHDA and SQIVND (reference sequence). CDR3 loop: CASMGATGFIPQHF. The CDR3 DNA reads TGTGCCAGTATGGGGGCGACAGGGTTCATCCCCCAGCATTTT.

This sequence joins TRBV27 and TRBJ1-2; TRBD1 is a possible D gene (6 bases). This CDR3 has 13 residues. Per the germline V gene, CDR1 is MNHEY and CDR2 is SMNVEV (reference sequence). V was pared by 5 bases and J by 2 bases, with 9 bases between. CDR3 coding DNA: TGTGCCAGCAGTCCCACAGGGAACTATGGCTACACCTTC. It encodes CASSPTGNYGYTF.

The J gene is TRBJ2-7, the V gene TRBV7-6; TRBD2 is a possible D gene (5 bases). V dropped 5 bases and J dropped 7 bases, with 12 bases sitting between them. The CDR3 length is 12 residues. Germline values: CDR1 SGHVS, CDR2 FNYEAQ. The CDR3 reads CASSAGGREQYF. The CDR3 nucleotides read TGTGCCAGCAGCGCCGGAGGTCGGGAGCAGTACTTC.

This chain joins TRBV2 and TRBJ2-7, with TRBD2 matching over 13 bases. The CDR3 has 15 residues. The junction had 13 bases not matched to a gene; V was cut back by 11 bases and J by 6 bases. CDR1 and CDR2 from the germline V gene are SNHLY and FYNNEI. CDR3 protein: CAASSTTSGGIEQYF. CDR3 nucleotide sequence: TGTGCCGCTTCTTCGACGACTAGCGGGGGGATCGAGCAGTACTTC.

This chain connects TRBV7-3 to TRBJ2-3, with 9 bases aligning to TRBD1. Germline-derived CDR1 and CDR2 are SGHTA and FQGTGA. Losses at the gene ends were 5 bases for V and 4 bases for J; bases not matched to a gene: 7. There are 15 residues in the CDR3. CDR3 protein: CASSPRDRVADTQYF. The DNA for the CDR3 is TGTGCCAGCAGCCCCCGGGACAGGGTGGCAGATACGCAGTATTTT.

This clone came up once. This chain connects TRBV7-9 to TRBJ1-6; no definite D call. The CDR3 sequence is 15 residues long. With 6 bases removed from V and 7 bases from J, the gap between germline ends came to 16 bases. Germline loops: CDR1 SEHNR, CDR2 FQNEAQ (reference sequence). The CDR3 protein is CASSKSDRENSPLHF. The CDR3, as DNA: TGTGCCAGCAGTAAATCCGACCGGGAAAATTCACCCCTCCACTTT.